A single sample gave rise to the 21 T cell receptor beta chains below, sequenced in a study of tumor-infiltrating lymphocytes in primary liver carcinoma. A primer in the constant region served to generate TCR beta cDNA from roughly 550 ng of total RNA. TCR beta libraries came from three nested multiplex PCR rounds using slightly modified ARM-PCR. The first two PCR rounds used TRBV1-TRBV30 forward primers with a C-beta reverse primer, roughly 10 cycles each. TCRdb itself ran the multiplex PCR reads through MiXCR, one entry per CDR3 protein. The sample consists of 310,000 or so distinct CDR3 sequences, around 50% of them appearing once. Alongside blood RNA obtained from unsorted whole blood, germline DNA was also extracted. Material: peripheral blood. The receptors derive from a woman in her twenties or thirties with primary liver carcinoma and hepatitis B virus infection.

For this clonotype: One end of the junction is discordant with germline, which a read error may explain. The rearrangement joins TRBV11-3 to TRBJ2-1; D remains unclear. Per the germline V gene, CDR1 is SGHNT and CDR2 is YENEEA. This CDR3 spans 13 amino acids. The DNA for the CDR3 is TGTGCCACCAGCAGACAAAAATCCAATGAGCAGTTCTTC. It yields the protein CATSRQKSNEQFF.

The V gene is TRBV9, the J gene TRBJ2-1; 10 nucleotides agree with TRBD2. Germline V gene data show CDR1 as SGDLS and CDR2 as YYNGEE. CDR3 length: 15 amino acids. V shed 0 bases, J shed 10 bases, and the junction held 7 bases outside the gene matches. The DNA for the CDR3 is TGTGCCAGCAGCGTAGCCAGCGGGAGGGCCGGCGAGCAGTTCTTC. Protein sequence: CASSVASGRAGEQFF.

The V gene is TRBV6-1, the J gene TRBJ2-7; 10 bases fit TRBD2. V was pared by 4 bases and J by 3 bases, with 6 bases of the junction left unmatched. The CDR3 covers 15 residues. Germline lookup yields CDR1 MNHNS and CDR2 SASEGT. In nucleotides, the CDR3 is TGTGCCAGCAGTGTTCCAACTAGCGGGAACTACGAGCAGTACTTC. It yields the protein CASSVPTSGNYEQYF.

A remark on this clonotype: One junction end disagrees with the germline gene, perhaps due to a read error. V and J are TRBV4-1 and TRBJ2-1; 8 bases map to TRBD2. CDR3 length: 18 residues. The V gene's germline CDR1 is MGHRA and CDR2 YSYEKL. The DNA for the CDR3 is TGCGTCAGCAGCCTTACCTCAGCCGCGGGAGGTAGTACGTCCAGACGGTTCTTC. Protein: CVSSLTSAAGGSTSRRFF.

The chain is built from TRBV6-5 and TRBJ2-1; maybe TRBD2 (5 bases). V was clipped by 2 bases and J by 8 bases, with 16 bases between them. CDR1 is MNHEY, CDR2 SVGAGI, per germline. This CDR3 is 15 amino acids long. The CDR3 sequence: CASSYRASRSDEQFF. CDR3 bases: TGTGCCAGCAGTTACCGGGCTAGCCGTAGCGATGAGCAGTTCTTC.

Regarding this clonotype: One junction end does not reproduce the germline sequence, and a read error may be involved. This chain connects TRBV12-3 or TRBV12-4 to TRBJ1-2; 8 nucleotides match TRBD1. The CDR3 is 14 amino acids. Here the CDR3 DNA reads TGTGCCAACAGTTACCCACAGGGGGGATATGGCTACACCTTC. Translation: CANSYPQGGYGYTF.

To note about this clonotype: A read error may be the cause here, since a much bigger clone is one base away. V usage is TRBV4-1 and J usage is TRBJ1-6, with D maybe TRBD1 (5 bases). Germline assignment: CDR1 MGHRA and CDR2 YSYEKL. Trimming cost V 2 bases and J 14 bases, with 16 bases left between them. This CDR3 contains 14 residues. The CDR3 nucleotides read TGCGCCAGCAGCCAACTTCCGGGGCCGGCAGCCCTCCACTTT. Its protein is CASSQLPGPAALHF.

On this clonotype itself: As the CDR3 is not closed by the conserved phenylalanine or tryptophan, this likely results from a read error. The chain joins TRBV5-5 to TRBJ2-1; a weak D match, TRBD2 (5 bases). CDR3 length: 12 residues. Germline V gives CDR1 SGHKS, CDR2 YYEKEE (reference sequence). Trimming removed 4 bases from V and 8 bases from J, with 10 bases in between. CDR3 DNA: TGTGCCAGCAGCCTAGAGAGGGATGAGCAGTTCCTC. Amino acid sequence: CASSLERDEQFL.

This clonotype was picked up a small number of times. A much larger clone is a single base away; this may be a read error. The V and J genes are TRBV6-5 and TRBJ2-3, with TRBD2 identical over 12 bases. CDR3 length equals 20 residues. Germline assignment: CDR1 MNHEY and CDR2 SVGAGI. The CDR3 loop is CVSSYSPSGRVTGGTDTQYF. The CDR3 DNA is TGTGTCAGCAGTTACTCTCCTAGCGGGAGGGTGACGGGGGGCACAGATACGCAGTATTTT.

Turning to this clonotype: Since a much larger clone is just one base distant, this may be a read error. The chain employs TRBV29-1 and TRBJ2-2, with TRBD1 matching over 9 bases. Trimming removed 4 bases from V and 9 bases from J; junction bases left unmatched: 18. The length of the CDR3 is 17 residues. Germline V CDR1 and CDR2: SQVTM, ANQGSEA. The CDR3 DNA is TGCAGCGTTGTATCCGCCTACGGGACAGGGAAAACCTGGGAGCTGTTTTTT. It codes for CSVVSAYGTGKTWELFF.

Details on this clonotype: This clone may be a read error of a much larger clone one base away. This chain uses TRBV6-2 or TRBV6-3 with TRBJ2-6; D may match TRBD1 or TRBD2 (5 bases each). Germline assignment: CDR1 MNHEY and CDR2 SVGEGT. The V end was cut by 7 bases, the J end by 3 bases, with 19 bases between. CDR3 length: 17 amino acids. The CDR3 DNA sequence: TGTGCCAGCATTAACCGGGACGGGGTCTTTGGGGCCAACGTCCTGACTTTC. Its translation: CASINRDGVFGANVLTF.

At least ten counts were recorded for this clonotype. This rearrangement joins TRBV11-1 to TRBJ2-3; D uncertain. Germline CDR1 and CDR2: SGHAT and FQDESV (reference sequence). V lost 1 base and J lost 8, with 10 bases in between. The length of the CDR3 is 13 residues. This CDR3 reads CASSLGSRGTQYF. In DNA, the CDR3 is TGTGCCAGCAGCTTAGGGTCCCGAGGTACGCAGTATTTT.

V is TRBV24-1 and J is TRBJ1-5; no reliable D call. The CDR3 sequence is 14 residues long. Germline values: CDR1 KGHDR, CDR2 SFDVKD. V was pared by 2 bases and J by 3 bases, with 7 bases between. The CDR3 protein is CATSDSVDNQPQHF. CDR3 in DNA: TGTGCCACCAGTGATTCAGTAGACAATCAGCCCCAGCATTTT.

The chain has TRBV4-2 and TRBJ1-4; 8 bases match TRBD1. Unmatched junction bases numbered 8, after V lost 0 bases and J lost 8 bases. The CDR3 is 16 amino acids. Germline lookup yields CDR1 LGHNA and CDR2 YNFKEQ. The CDR3 DNA follows: TGTGCCAGCAGCCAAGATTTGGCAGGGGGCCGGGAAAAACTGTTTTTT. Protein: CASSQDLAGGREKLFF.

In regard to this clonotype: It is likely a read error, because the conserved phenylalanine at the end of the CDR3 is missing. CDR3 residues: CANSVDRATGELFS. The DNA of the CDR3 is TGTGCCAACAGCGTGGACAGGGCCACCGGGGAGCTGTTTTCT. V is TRBV11-1 and J is TRBJ2-2; 8 bases line up with TRBD1. Per germline, CDR1 SGHAT and CDR2 FQDESV (reference sequence). This CDR3 spans 14 amino acids.

V usage is TRBV5-6 and J usage is TRBJ2-1; D is unclear. This CDR3 region has 13 residues. In germline, CDR1 is SGHDT, CDR2 YYEEEE. V was clipped by 0 bases and J by 15 bases, with 16 bases between them. The CDR3 DNA reads TGTGCCAGCAGCTTGGAGGGTCTGGGAAAAGGGTTCTTC. It codes for CASSLEGLGKGFF.

Details on this clonotype: A much larger clone lies a single base off, so this may be a read error. The chain employs TRBV6-2 or TRBV6-3 and TRBJ1-1; no reliable D call. The CDR3 contains 13 residues. Germline assignment: CDR1 MNHEY and CDR2 SVGEGT. CDR3 DNA: TGTGTCAGCAGTTACCCTCATCTGCTTGAAGCTTTCTTT. Protein sequence: CVSSYPHLLEAFF.

This clonotype appeared a single time. Germline and junction disagree at one end, which may indicate a read error. The V and J genes are TRBV4-1 and TRBJ2-7, with no clear D. This CDR3 has 16 residues. The V gene's germline CDR1 is MGHRA and CDR2 YSYEKL. As DNA, the CDR3 is TGCGCCAGCAGCCAAGGTCCCCAATCCAAGGGCTACAAGCAGTACTTC. This sequence encodes CASSQGPQSKGYKQYF.

Turning to this clonotype: Possible read error: a much larger clone is one base away. V and J are TRBV28 and TRBJ2-5; a possible D gene is TRBD2 (6 bases). V shed 9 bases and J shed 7 bases, with 30 bases lying between them. The V gene's germline CDR1 is MDHEN and CDR2 SYDVKM. The CDR3 is made up of 17 amino acids. The CDR3 coding sequence is TGTGCCAGGGCGACTAGTCGGAAACTTAGGGGTATTTGGACCCAGTACTTC. Its protein product is CARATSRKLRGIWTQYF.

This clonotype was found a few times. The rearrangement uses TRBV13 and TRBJ1-4; D unresolved. Between the trimmed V and J ends, which lost 3 bases and 7 bases, there was a span of 3 bases. The CDR3 extends over 11 amino acids. CDR1 and CDR2 (germline): PRHDT, FYEKMQ (reference sequence). The CDR3 reads CASSFREKLFF. Written as DNA, the CDR3 is TGTGCCAGCAGCTTCCGTGAAAAACTGTTTTTT.

With respect to this clonotype: This sequence may be a read error, since a much larger clone differs from it by one base. The gene calls are TRBV4-3 and TRBJ2-1, with 10 bases matching TRBD2. V shed 8 bases and J 2 bases; nucleotides not matched to a gene: 6. The CDR3 length is 15 residues. Germline-derived CDR1 and CDR2 are LGHNA and YSLEER. In DNA, the CDR3 is TGCGCCAGCGGCCTTAGCGGGAGGCCCTACAATGAGCAGTTCTTC. This gives the protein CASGLSGRPYNEQFF.